A single TCR beta chain is shown here with its context. Participants were aged about 18 to 100 years from approximately 24 US areas. What the recovered Cohort 3 donors had was two negative PCRs, clearance, or symptom resolution. The CDR3 length is 15 residues. The V end lost 5 bases, the J end lost 8 bases, and 21 bases lay between the germline ends. The V gene's germline CDR1 is MDHEN and CDR2 SYDVKM. The table came from immunoSEQ multiplex PCR; TCRdb's copy has only in-frame clones and leaves some out. The data contain 150,000 to 250,000 clones, approximately 83% of them singletons. This entry is derived from a study of blood T cell repertoires in COVID-19. Study at large: Nucleic acid was either cDNA or gDNA, and it came from T cells, B-cell-depleted T cells, or PBMCs.

The receptor comes from a man aged 35-49 years who had recovered from COVID-19. The sequencing sample was made of PBMCs or T cells enriched from blood (not recorded which). V is TRBV28 and J is TRBJ1-2; D is perhaps TRBD1 (5 bases). In DNA, the CDR3 is TGTGCCAGCAGTCCCCAGCGGGGCAGGGTAATCGGCTACACCTTC. It encodes CASSPQRGRVIGYTF.